These 32 T cell receptor beta chains came from one sample sequenced in a study of Graves' ophthalmopathy and Graves' hyperthyroidism. TCR beta CDR3 regions were amplified from RNA transcripts. The library came from an HTBI-primed first-round RT-PCR and a second-round multiplex PCR. Via MiXCR, TCRdb re-called the multiplex PCR reads, giving one row per CDR3 protein. The profile covers approximately 540,000 distinct CDR3 sequences, with 35% to 40% appearing a single time and about 4.2% taken by the ten largest. The sequencing sample was made of peripheral blood or thyroid tissue (not recorded which). The receptors come from an adult man with Graves' hyperthyroidism.

The sample holds many counts of this clonotype. The genes are TRBV20-1 and TRBJ2-2, with 7 bases lining up with TRBD1. The CDR3 consists of 14 residues. Trimming took 5 bases from V and 4 from J; bases not matched to a gene: 7. CDR1 and CDR2 (germline): DFQATT, SNEGSKA (reference sequence). The chain's CDR3 is CSAPKGTATGELFF. The CDR3 nucleotides read TGCAGTGCTCCTAAAGGGACAGCCACCGGGGAGCTGTTTTTT.

This chain uses TRBV7-9 with TRBJ2-3, with D possibly matching TRBD2 (5 bases). Trimming shortened V by 1 base and J by 4 bases, and 12 bases separated the two germline ends. Per germline, CDR1 SEHNR and CDR2 FQNEAQ (reference sequence). The CDR3 loop spans 15 amino acids. In nucleotides, the CDR3 is TGTGCCAGCAGCTTAGGGGGAGTTTCCCCAGATACGCAGTATTTT. Protein product: CASSLGGVSPDTQYF.

The chain employs TRBV5-4 and TRBJ1-6; TRBD1 matches at 7 bases. Per germline, CDR1 SGHNT and CDR2 YYREEE (reference sequence). CDR3 size: 17 residues. Germline trimming cut 7 bases from V and 9 bases from J; bases unmatched to any gene: 19. CDR3 DNA sequence: TGTGCCAGCCAGCTCGGGGCCGATGGGTCAGGGGGTTCACCCCTCCACTTT. It specifies CASQLGADGSGGSPLHF.

The chain carries TRBV19 and TRBJ2-6, with 10 bases that match TRBD1. The CDR3 contains 15 residues. V shed 5 bases and J 2 bases; nucleotides not matched to a gene: 0. The germline V gene encodes CDR1 LNHDA and CDR2 SQIVND (reference sequence). DNA of the CDR3: TGTGCCAGTAGTGGACAGGGGGCTGGGGCCAACGTCCTGACTTTC. Amino acids: CASSGQGAGANVLTF.

There are many counts of this clonotype. This chain's CDR3 is CASSIRIGNQPQHF. DNA of the CDR3: TGTGCCAGTAGTATACGTATAGGGAATCAGCCCCAGCATTTT. The genes are TRBV19 and TRBJ1-5; D call uncertain. Trimming left V 2 bases short and J 4 bases short, with 9 bases between. CDR1 is LNHDA, CDR2 SQIVND, per germline (reference sequence). This CDR3 comprises 14 residues.

This clonotype has at least ten counts. The chain has TRBV6-5 and TRBJ2-5; TRBD1 matches 7 bases. The CDR3 contains 14 residues. The ends lost 0 bases at V and 4 bases at J; junction bases unmatched: 2. Germline V gene sequence: CDR1 MNHEY, CDR2 SVGAGI. For the CDR3, the DNA is TGTGCCAGCAGTTACTCAGGGGGCTCAGAGACCCAGTACTTC. This sequence encodes CASSYSGGSETQYF.

The chain couples TRBV7-9 to TRBJ1-6, with D hard to call. Trimming cost V 5 bases and J 1 base, with 12 bases left between them. The CDR3 runs 16 residues. Germline-derived CDR1 and CDR2 are SEHNR and FQNEAQ (reference sequence). CDR3 bases: TGTGCCAGCAGCATAGGTACCGAATCCTATAATTCACCCCTCCACTTT. Translating gives CASSIGTESYNSPLHF.

This clonotype has more than one count but fewer than ten. The chain links TRBV6-6 to TRBJ1-4; maybe TRBD1 (6 bases). This CDR3 is built from 15 residues. CDR1 MNHNY and CDR2 SVGAGI come from the germline V gene (reference sequence). Trimming removed 8 bases at V and 2 bases at J, with 15 bases between. Here the CDR3 reads CASSPTGSTNEKLFF. CDR3 DNA: TGTGCCAGCTCACCGACAGGATCCACTAATGAAAAACTGTTTTTT.

As for this clonotype: A much larger clone lies a single base off, so this may be a read error. V and J are TRBV5-6 and TRBJ1-2; maybe TRBD1 (6 bases). Between the trimmed V and J ends, which lost 3 bases and 3 bases, there was a span of 18 bases. Germline V gives CDR1 SGHDT, CDR2 YYEEEE. This CDR3 is built from 16 residues. CDR3 loop: CASSSAQGMSDYGYTF. The CDR3 nucleotides read TGTGCCAGCAGCTCGGCCCAGGGGATGAGTGACTATGGCTACACCTTC.

This clonotype has a handful of counts. The chain carries TRBV2 and TRBJ1-1; tentatively, D is TRBD1 (5 bases). Germline-derived CDR1 and CDR2 are SNHLY and FYNNEI. The germline V and J ends were trimmed by 5 bases and 1 base, with 11 bases remaining between them. The CDR3 covers 14 residues. For the CDR3, the DNA is TGTGCCAGCAGTAGGGACGGAAGGAACACTGAAGCTTTCTTT. Translated, it gives CASSRDGRNTEAFF.

A few counts support this clonotype. The chain is built from TRBV30 and TRBJ2-2; a possible D gene is TRBD1 (6 bases). V gave up 3 bases and J gave up 5 bases, with 7 bases separating them. The CDR3 has 12 residues. CDR1 GTSNPN and CDR2 SVGIG come from the germline V gene (reference sequence). In nucleotides, the CDR3 is TGTGCCTGGAGCCAGGGGACCGGGGAGCTGTTTTTT. It translates to CAWSQGTGELFF.

This clonotype was seen at least ten times. CDR3 sequence: CASTSTGNTEAFF. In DNA form, the CDR3 reads TGTGCCAGCACCTCGACAGGGAACACTGAAGCTTTCTTT. J is TRBJ1-1 and V is TRBV9; D possibly corresponds to TRBD1 (6 bases). This CDR3 comprises 13 residues. Germline lookup yields CDR1 SGDLS and CDR2 YYNGEE. V was cut by 6 bases and J by 1 base, with 10 bases left in between.

V gene TRBV6-6 combines with J gene TRBJ2-7; TRBD2 matches 7 bases. The trim removed 7 bases at V and 4 bases at J, leaving 10 bases unmatched. Per the germline V gene, CDR1 is MNHNY and CDR2 is SVGAGI (reference sequence). The CDR3 is made up of 14 amino acids. The CDR3 loop is CASISGTTPYEQYF. The CDR3, as DNA: TGTGCCAGCATATCCGGGACTACCCCATACGAGCAGTACTTC.

This clonotype showed up many times. The CDR3 DNA reads as TGTGCCAGTAGTATGATGGCAGGGTCTGGCTACACCTTC. Translated: CASSMMAGSGYTF. This chain links TRBV19 with TRBJ1-2, with D possibly TRBD1 on 5 matching bases. This CDR3 comprises 13 residues. The germline V gene has CDR1 LNHDA and CDR2 SQIVND (reference sequence). Trimming shortened V by 3 bases and J by 7 bases, and 12 bases separated the two germline ends.

On this clonotype: The conserved phenylalanine or tryptophan is not found at the CDR3 terminus, so this likely reflects a read error. The chain employs TRBV7-2 and TRBJ1-1; D perhaps matches TRBD1 (6 bases). The V and J ends lost 6 bases and 5 bases respectively, with 13 bases between them. This CDR3 spans 13 amino acids. From germline, CDR1 is SGHTA and CDR2 FQGNSA. CDR3 region: CASRNRVGTEAFL. The CDR3 bases are TGTGCCAGCAGAAACAGGGTGGGGACTGAAGCTTTCCTT.

Many counts were recorded for this clonotype. V is TRBV5-1 and J is TRBJ1-3; unclear D gene. Germline V gene sequence: CDR1 SGHRS, CDR2 YFSETQ. CDR3 length: 16 amino acids. The ends were cut back, 0 bases at V and 0 bases at J, with 10 bases in the middle. The CDR3 DNA is TGCGCCAGCAGCTTGGCCGGCAGTTTCTCTGGAAACACCATATATTTT. It translates to CASSLAGSFSGNTIYF.

This clonotype was recorded a few times. The chain combines TRBV29-1 with TRBJ2-6, with D unclear. Per germline, CDR1 SQVTM and CDR2 ANQGSEA. V lost 8 bases to trimming and J lost 1 base, with 15 bases between them. The CDR3 is made up of 15 amino acids. The CDR3 nucleotides read TGCAGCTCACCACGGGCACAGTCTGGGGCCAACGTCCTGACTTTC. Protein sequence: CSSPRAQSGANVLTF.

This clonotype was picked up many times. V gene TRBV29-1 combines with J gene TRBJ1-1; D gene uncertain. This CDR3 is 13 amino acids long. Germline-derived CDR1 and CDR2 are SQVTM and ANQGSEA. V shed 2 bases and J shed 0 bases, with 7 bases lying between them. CDR3 DNA sequence: TGCAGCGTTGAACCCCTTCTGAACACTGAAGCTTTCTTT. This translates into CSVEPLLNTEAFF. The full variable domain, completed using reference TRBV29-1 and TRBJ1-1, is SAVISQKPSRDICQRGTSLTIQCQVDSQVTMMFWYRQQPGQSLTLIATANQGSEATYESGFVIDKFPISRPNLTFSTLTVSNMSPEDSSIYLCSVEPLLNTEAFFGQGTRLTVV.

Remarks on this clonotype: At one of its ends the junction is not consistent with the germline gene, which may arise from a read error. This chain uses TRBV2 with TRBJ2-5; D is perhaps TRBD2 (6 bases). The CDR3 loop spans 12 amino acids. Germline values: CDR1 SNHLY, CDR2 FYNNEI. The CDR3 nucleotides read TGTGCCACAGGGACTGGCCCCTCCTGGGGGAATTTC. Its translation is CATGTGPSWGNF.

This clonotype has a handful of counts. The chain carries TRBV6-5 and TRBJ1-5, with D unclear. Trimming removed 5 bases at V and 0 bases at J, with 8 bases between. The CDR3 spans 14 residues. Per the germline V gene, CDR1 is MNHEY and CDR2 is SVGAGI. CDR3 coding DNA: TGTGCCAGCAGTCGTGAGTATAGCAATCAGCCCCAGCATTTT. The encoded protein is CASSREYSNQPQHF.

V usage is TRBV2 and J usage is TRBJ1-4; TRBD1 matches 7 bases. J gave up 10 bases and V 0 bases, and 8 bases lay outside the gene matches. CDR1 is SNHLY and CDR2 is FYNNEI in the germline V gene. The CDR3 runs to 15 residues. CDR3 loop: CASSEARQGGGKLFF. In nucleotides, the CDR3 is TGTGCCAGCAGTGAAGCGCGACAGGGAGGAGGAAAACTGTTTTTT.

The rearrangement links TRBV12-3 or TRBV12-4 to TRBJ2-7, with D possibly being TRBD1 (5 bases). This CDR3 is built from 13 residues. The V and J ends lost 5 bases and 4 bases respectively, with 12 bases between them. The DNA for the CDR3 is TGTGCCAGCAGTAAAGACAGATCTTACGAGCAGTACTTC. Encoded protein: CASSKDRSYEQYF.

The chain has TRBV2 and TRBJ2-2; D may be TRBD1 or TRBD2 (5 bases each). Per the germline V gene, CDR1 is SNHLY and CDR2 is FYNNEI. CDR3 size: 12 residues. Trimming cost V 4 bases and J 8 bases, with 8 bases left between them. CDR3 sequence: CASSGRTGELFF. The CDR3 DNA reads TGTGCCAGCAGTGGGAGGACAGGGGAGCTGTTTTTT.

This clonotype was seen a few times. CDR3 DNA: TGTGCCAGCACCGATCGAACAGGGAAGGTCACTGAAGCTTTCTTT. The encoded protein is CASTDRTGKVTEAFF. This sequence joins TRBV7-8 and TRBJ1-1; D is possibly TRBD1 (6 bases). There are 15 residues in the CDR3. Per the germline V gene, CDR1 is SGHVS and CDR2 is FQNEAQ. Trimming removed 7 bases at V and 4 bases at J, with 19 bases between.

The chain joins TRBV2 to TRBJ2-3, with D possibly called TRBD1 or TRBD2 (5 bases each). Trimming shortened V by 6 bases and J by 4 bases, and 14 bases separated the two germline ends. This CDR3 is built from 14 residues. Germline V gene lookup returns CDR1 SNHLY and CDR2 FYNNEI. CDR3 bases: TGTGCCAGCAGCCCGACCGGGACGGCAGATACGCAGTATTTT. As protein: CASSPTGTADTQYF.

This clonotype has ten or more counts. This chain joins TRBV2 and TRBJ1-1; tentative D call: TRBD1 (5 bases). The germline V gene encodes CDR1 SNHLY and CDR2 FYNNEI. CDR3 length equals 14 residues. The V and J ends lost 1 base and 4 bases respectively, with 10 bases between them. This chain's CDR3 is CASSEVAGPTEAFF. The CDR3 bases are TGTGCCAGCAGTGAAGTAGCAGGGCCCACTGAAGCTTTCTTT.

This clonotype occurred many times. This sequence joins TRBV7-2 and TRBJ1-4; D call uncertain. The germline V and J ends were trimmed by 2 bases and 8 bases, with 12 bases remaining between them. The CDR3 totals 14 residues. Germline values: CDR1 SGHTA, CDR2 FQGNSA. This CDR3 reads CASSLTAQREKLFF. The DNA for the CDR3 is TGTGCCAGCAGCTTAACAGCGCAGAGGGAAAAACTGTTTTTT.

A few counts support this clonotype. The rearrangement links TRBV2 to TRBJ2-3, with TRBD2 identical over 13 bases. CDR3 length equals 15 residues. V shed 6 bases and J 4 bases; nucleotides not matched to a gene: 4. Germline V CDR1 and CDR2: SNHLY, FYNNEI. The CDR3 protein is CASRATSGRSDTQYF. Here the CDR3 DNA reads TGTGCCAGCAGAGCGACTAGCGGGAGGTCAGATACGCAGTATTTT.

This clonotype appeared many times. J is TRBJ1-6 and V is TRBV5-6, with 10 bases fitting TRBD1. CDR1 and CDR2 from the germline V gene are SGHDT and YYEEEE. Trimming took 2 bases from V and 9 from J; bases not matched to a gene: 5. The CDR3 spans 15 residues. CDR3 in amino acids: CASSFGTGVLSPLHF. CDR3 bases: TGTGCCAGCAGCTTCGGGACAGGGGTTCTTTCACCCCTCCACTTT. The variable domain in full, completed from reference TRBV5-6 and TRBJ1-6, reads DAGVTQSPTHLIKTRGQQVTLRCSPKSGHDTVSWYQQALGQGPQFIFQYYEEEERQRGNFPDRFSGHQFPNYSSELNVNALLLGDSALYLCASSFGTGVLSPLHFGNGTRLTVT.

This chain connects TRBV12-3 or TRBV12-4 to TRBJ2-2, with TRBD1 matching 8 bases. This CDR3 is built from 13 residues. With 5 bases clipped from V and 6 bases from J, the junction kept 2 bases outside the gene matches. CDR3 residues: CASSQTGAGELFF. The CDR3 DNA sequence: TGTGCCAGCAGTCAGACAGGGGCCGGGGAGCTGTTTTTT.

This clonotype has more than one count but fewer than ten. The chain links TRBV5-4 to TRBJ2-7; TRBD1 matches 7 bases. After removal of 0 bases from V and 4 bases from J, the junction contained 7 bases not matched to a gene. Germline CDR1 reads SGHNT; CDR2 reads YYREEE (reference sequence). The CDR3 spans 15 residues. For the CDR3, the DNA is TGTGCCAGCAGCTTGGGCTCAGACAGGGATTACGAGCAGTACTTC. The encoded protein is CASSLGSDRDYEQYF.

The chain recombines TRBV24-1 with TRBJ2-1, with 9 bases that match TRBD2. CDR1 is KGHDR, CDR2 SFDVKD, per germline. CDR3 length equals 17 residues. V was clipped by 4 bases and J by 6 bases; unmatched bases: 12. DNA of the CDR3: TGTGCCACCAGTGACGCCCGCCGGGGACTAGCCAGCAATGAGCAGTTCTTC. Translating it yields CATSDARRGLASNEQFF.